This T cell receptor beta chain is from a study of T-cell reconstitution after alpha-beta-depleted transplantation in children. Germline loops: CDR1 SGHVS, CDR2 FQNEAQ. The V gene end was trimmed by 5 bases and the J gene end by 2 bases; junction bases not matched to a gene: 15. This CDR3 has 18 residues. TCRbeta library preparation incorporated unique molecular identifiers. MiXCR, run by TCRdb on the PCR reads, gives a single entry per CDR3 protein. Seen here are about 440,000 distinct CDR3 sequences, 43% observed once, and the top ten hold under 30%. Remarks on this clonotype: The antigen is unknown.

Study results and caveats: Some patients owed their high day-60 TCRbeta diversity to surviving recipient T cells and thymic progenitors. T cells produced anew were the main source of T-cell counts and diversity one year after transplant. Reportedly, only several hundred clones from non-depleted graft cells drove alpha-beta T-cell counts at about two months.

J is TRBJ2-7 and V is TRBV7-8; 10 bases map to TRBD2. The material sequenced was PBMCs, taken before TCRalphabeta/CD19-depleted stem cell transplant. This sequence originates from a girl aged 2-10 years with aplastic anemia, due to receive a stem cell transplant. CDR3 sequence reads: CASSPSSGGPAGTYEQYF. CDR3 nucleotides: TGTGCCAGCAGCCCCAGTAGCGGGGGGCCGGCGGGGACCTACGAGCAGTACTTC.